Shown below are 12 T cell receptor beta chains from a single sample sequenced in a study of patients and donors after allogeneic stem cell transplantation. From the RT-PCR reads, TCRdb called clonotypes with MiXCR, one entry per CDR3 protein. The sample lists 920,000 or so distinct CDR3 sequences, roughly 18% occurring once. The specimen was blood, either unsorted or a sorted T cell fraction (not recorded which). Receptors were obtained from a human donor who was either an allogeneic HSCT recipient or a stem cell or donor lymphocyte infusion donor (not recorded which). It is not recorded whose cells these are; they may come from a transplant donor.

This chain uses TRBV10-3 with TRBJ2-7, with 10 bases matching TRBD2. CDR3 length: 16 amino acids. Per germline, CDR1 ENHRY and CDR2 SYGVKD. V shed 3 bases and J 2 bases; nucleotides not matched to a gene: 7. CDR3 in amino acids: CAISEPGLANPYEQYF. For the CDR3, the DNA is TGTGCCATCAGTGAACCGGGACTAGCGAATCCCTACGAGCAGTACTTC.

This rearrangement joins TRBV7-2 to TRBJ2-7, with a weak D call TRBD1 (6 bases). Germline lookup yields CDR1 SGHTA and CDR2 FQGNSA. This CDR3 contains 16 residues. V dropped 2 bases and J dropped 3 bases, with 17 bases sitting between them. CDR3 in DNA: TGTGCCAGCAGCTTATTACCGGCAGGGGTAGGCTACGAGCAGTACTTC. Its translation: CASSLLPAGVGYEQYF.

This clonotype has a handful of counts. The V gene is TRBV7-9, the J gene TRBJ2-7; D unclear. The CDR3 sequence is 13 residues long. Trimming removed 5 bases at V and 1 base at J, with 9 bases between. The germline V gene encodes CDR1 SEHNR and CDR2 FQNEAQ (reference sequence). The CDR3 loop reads CASSGPRSYEQYF. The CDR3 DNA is TGTGCCAGCAGCGGACCCCGTTCCTACGAGCAGTACTTC.

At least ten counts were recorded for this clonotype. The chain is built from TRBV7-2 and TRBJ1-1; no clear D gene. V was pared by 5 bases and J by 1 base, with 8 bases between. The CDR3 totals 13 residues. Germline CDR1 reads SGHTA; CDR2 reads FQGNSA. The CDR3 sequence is CASSLRRNTEAFF. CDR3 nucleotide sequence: TGTGCCAGCAGCCTGAGACGGAACACTGAAGCTTTCTTT.

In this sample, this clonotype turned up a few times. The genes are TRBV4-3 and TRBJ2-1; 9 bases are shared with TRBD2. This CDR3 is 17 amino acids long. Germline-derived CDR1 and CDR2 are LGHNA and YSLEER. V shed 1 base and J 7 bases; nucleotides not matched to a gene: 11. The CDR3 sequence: CASSQVLAGHRGNEQFF. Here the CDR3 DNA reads TGCGCCAGCAGCCAAGTTCTAGCGGGGCATAGGGGGAATGAGCAGTTCTTC.

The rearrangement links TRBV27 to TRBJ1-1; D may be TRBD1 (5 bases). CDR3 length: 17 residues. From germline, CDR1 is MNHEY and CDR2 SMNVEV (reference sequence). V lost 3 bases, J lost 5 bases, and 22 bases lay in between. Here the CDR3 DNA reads TGTGCCAGCAGTTTGGGCCCTCCACAGGTAACGGGGACTGAAGCTTTCTTT. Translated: CASSLGPPQVTGTEAFF.

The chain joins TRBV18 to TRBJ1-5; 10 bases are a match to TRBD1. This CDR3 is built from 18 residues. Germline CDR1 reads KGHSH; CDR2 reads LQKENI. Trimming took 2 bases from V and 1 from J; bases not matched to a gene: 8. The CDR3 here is CASSPATGGDRSNQPQHF. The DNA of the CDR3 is TGTGCCAGCTCACCAGCGACAGGGGGCGACCGAAGCAATCAGCCCCAGCATTTT.

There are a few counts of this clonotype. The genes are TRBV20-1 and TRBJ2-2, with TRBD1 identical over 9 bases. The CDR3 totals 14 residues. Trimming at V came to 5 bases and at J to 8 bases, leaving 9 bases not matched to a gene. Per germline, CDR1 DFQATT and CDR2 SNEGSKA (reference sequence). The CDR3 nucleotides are TGCAGTGCTCTCGGCCGGGACAGGGCTGGGGAGCTGTTTTTT. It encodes CSALGRDRAGELFF.

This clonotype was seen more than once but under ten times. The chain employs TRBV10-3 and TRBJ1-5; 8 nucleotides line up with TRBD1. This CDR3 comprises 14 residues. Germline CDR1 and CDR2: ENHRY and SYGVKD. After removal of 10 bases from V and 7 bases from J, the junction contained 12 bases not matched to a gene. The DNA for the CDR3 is TGTGCCACCTCACTGGACAGGGACTTACAGCCCCAGCATTTT. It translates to CATSLDRDLQPQHF.

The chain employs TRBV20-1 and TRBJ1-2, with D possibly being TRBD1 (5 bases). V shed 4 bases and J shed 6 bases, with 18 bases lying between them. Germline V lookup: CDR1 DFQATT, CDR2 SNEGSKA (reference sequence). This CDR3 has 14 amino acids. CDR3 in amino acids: CSAISTPGSNGYTF. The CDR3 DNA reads TGCAGTGCTATATCCACCCCAGGGAGCAATGGCTACACCTTC.

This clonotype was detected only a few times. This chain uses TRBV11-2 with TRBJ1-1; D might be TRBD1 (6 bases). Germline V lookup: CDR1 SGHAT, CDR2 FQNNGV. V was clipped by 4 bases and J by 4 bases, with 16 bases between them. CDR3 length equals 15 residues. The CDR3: CASSYTGTKGTEAFF. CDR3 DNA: TGTGCCAGCAGCTATACAGGGACAAAAGGCACTGAAGCTTTCTTT.

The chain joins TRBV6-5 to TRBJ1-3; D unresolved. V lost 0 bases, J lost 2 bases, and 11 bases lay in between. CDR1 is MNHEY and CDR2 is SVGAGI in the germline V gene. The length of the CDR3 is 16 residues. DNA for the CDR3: TGTGCCAGCAGTTACTCACCCCCCGGGGCTGGAAACACCATATATTTT. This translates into CASSYSPPGAGNTIYF.